The sequence of this T cell receptor beta chain was determined in a study of blood T cell repertoires in COVID-19. Whole-study context: The United States, Italy and Spain supplied acute and convalescent COVID-19 samples.

Germline CDR1 and CDR2: MDHEN and SYDVKM. The CDR3 runs 15 residues. V was pared by 6 bases and J by 19 bases, with 28 bases between. Method: immunoSEQ multiplex PCR; TCRdb's copy keeps in-frame clones and lacks some. Altogether about 22,000 clones are present, less than 95% being singletons, with the ten largest covering roughly 2.5%. The sequencing input was peripheral blood. The clonotype originates from a man between 65 and 80 years old with acute or convalescent COVID-19. The chain carries TRBV28 and TRBJ1-6, with D possibly TRBD1 on 5 matching bases. The CDR3 here is CASSPRSGGMKGPHF. DNA for the CDR3: TGTGCCAGCAGCCCCCGATCCGGGGGGATGAAGGGGCCACACTTT.